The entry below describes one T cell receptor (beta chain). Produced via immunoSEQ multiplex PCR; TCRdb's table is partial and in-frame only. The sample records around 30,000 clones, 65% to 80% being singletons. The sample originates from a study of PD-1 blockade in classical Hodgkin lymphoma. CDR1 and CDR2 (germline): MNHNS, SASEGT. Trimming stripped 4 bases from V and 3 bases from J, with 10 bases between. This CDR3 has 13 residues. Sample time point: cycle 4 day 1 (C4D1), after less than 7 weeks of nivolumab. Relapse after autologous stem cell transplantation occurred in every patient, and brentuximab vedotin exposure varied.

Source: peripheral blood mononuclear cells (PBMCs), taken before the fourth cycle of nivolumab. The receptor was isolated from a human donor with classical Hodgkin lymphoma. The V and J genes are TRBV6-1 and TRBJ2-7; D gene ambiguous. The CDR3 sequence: CASSADGRYEQYF. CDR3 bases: TGTGCCAGCAGTGCGGACGGCCGCTACGAGCAGTACTTC.